This TCR beta chain derives from a study of spatial heterogeneity in lung cancer. This clonotype is labeled as medium-sized. Its target is unknown. The time point was: sample taken at primary tumor resection. TCRdb re-called the 5' RACE reads with MiXCR, one entry per CDR3 protein. The table has around 6,400 distinct CDR3 sequences, less than 8% seen once; the top ten hold around 12%. Points from the study as a whole: Expanded alpha and beta TCR counts within tumors tracked tumor mutation counts.

V gave up 8 bases and J gave up 0 bases, with 13 bases separating them. The CDR3 runs to 14 residues. Germline CDR1 and CDR2: MNHEY and SVGEGT. The sample in question was lung tumor tissue, obtained at surgery. The sequence came from a male donor with early-stage non-small cell lung cancer. J is TRBJ1-2 and V is TRBV6-2 or TRBV6-3; D may be TRBD1 (6 bases). The DNA of the CDR3 is TGTGCCAGCGAGGGGGACGGAGCTAACTATGGCTACACCTTC. This sequence encodes CASEGDGANYGYTF.